Presented here are 26 T cell receptor beta chains from one specimen sequenced in a study of blood T cell repertoires in COVID-19. Method: immunoSEQ multiplex PCR; TCRdb's copy keeps in-frame clones and lacks some. The sample records 200,000 to 250,000 clones, roughly 80% being singletons. Sequenced: peripheral blood. These receptors all stem from a woman in her sixties with acute or convalescent COVID-19.

This clone appeared a few times. The chain has TRBV5-1 and TRBJ1-5; D is undetermined. Deletions cut 6 bases from V and 1 base from J, with 14 bases between. The CDR3 has 15 amino acids. Germline V gene data show CDR1 as SGHRS and CDR2 as YFSETQ. CDR3 DNA: TGCGCCAGCATAAGGTCGAGGGTAAGCAATCAGCCCCAGCATTTT. Protein: CASIRSRVSNQPQHF. Full variable domain (outside the CDR3, taken from reference TRBV5-1 and TRBJ1-5): KAGVTQTPRYLIKTRGQQVTLSCSPISGHRSVSWYQQTPGQGLQFLFEYFSETQRNKGNFPGRFSGRQFSNSRSEMNVSTLELGDSALYLCASIRSRVSNQPQHFGDGTRLSIL.

V gene TRBV5-1 combines with J gene TRBJ2-7; 12 positions agree with TRBD1. In germline, CDR1 is SGHRS, CDR2 YFSETQ. With 4 bases clipped from V and 6 bases from J, the junction kept 5 bases outside the gene matches. The CDR3 is made up of 14 amino acids. CDR3 DNA: TGCGCCAGCAGCCTCCGGGACAGGGGGCGCGAGCAGTACTTC. Translated, it gives CASSLRDRGREQYF.

V is TRBV27 and J is TRBJ1-2, with D possibly matching TRBD1 (6 bases). V shed 0 bases and J shed 4 bases, with 9 bases lying between them. This CDR3 is built from 14 residues. The V gene's germline CDR1 is MNHEY and CDR2 SMNVEV (reference sequence). The DNA of the CDR3 is TGTGCCAGCAGTTTATCACAGGGCTCCTATGGCTACACCTTC. The encoded protein is CASSLSQGSYGYTF.

The chain has TRBV5-6 and TRBJ2-7, with 7 bases aligning to TRBD2. The CDR3 is 13 amino acids. J was trimmed by 4 bases and V by 5 bases; bases with no gene match: 6. Germline V gene sequence: CDR1 SGHDT, CDR2 YYEEEE. The CDR3 bases are TGTGCCAGCAGGAAGGGAGGGAGGTACGAGCAGTACTTC. Translated: CASRKGGRYEQYF.

The rearrangement joins TRBV12-3 or TRBV12-4 to TRBJ1-1; TRBD1 aligns across 10 bases. The CDR3 has 13 residues. After removal of 6 bases from V and 8 bases from J, the junction contained 6 bases not matched to a gene. CDR3 nucleotides: TGTGCCAGCAGATCAACGGGACAGGGGGAAGCTTTCTTT. Translation: CASRSTGQGEAFF.

The chain joins TRBV15 to TRBJ2-7; D unresolved. The CDR3 covers 13 residues. The V end was cut by 0 bases, the J end by 2 bases, with 5 bases between. The germline CDR1 and CDR2 sequences are LNHNV and YYDKDF (reference sequence). CDR3: CATSRDKTYEQYF. CDR3 coding DNA: TGTGCCACCAGCAGAGACAAAACCTACGAGCAGTACTTC. The entire variable domain, with the rest obtained from reference TRBV15 and TRBJ2-7, is as follows: DAMVIQNPRYQVTQFGKPVTLSCSQTLNHNVMYWYQQKSSQAPKLLFHYYDKDFNNEADTPDNFQSRRPNTSFCFLDIRSPGLGDTAMYLCATSRDKTYEQYFGPGTRLTVT.

This chain connects TRBV5-8 to TRBJ1-1, with a possible D match to TRBD1 (6 bases). Per the germline V gene, CDR1 is SGHTS and CDR2 is YDEGEE. CDR3 length equals 15 residues. Trimming took off 4 bases at V and 0 bases at J, with 13 bases between the two ends. The CDR3 region is CASSLGHLMNTEAFF. The CDR3 region has the DNA TGTGCCAGCAGCCTGGGACACCTCATGAACACTGAAGCTTTCTTT.

The rearrangement uses TRBV19 and TRBJ2-1, with TRBD2 matching 13 bases. Per the germline V gene, CDR1 is LNHDA and CDR2 is SQIVND (reference sequence). CDR3 length: 17 residues. The J segment lost 8 bases and the V segment lost 4 bases, leaving 11 bases of the junction unmatched. The CDR3 loop reads CASSTRSGTSGVYEQFF. CDR3 bases: TGTGCCAGTAGTACTAGGTCCGGGACTAGCGGGGTCTATGAGCAGTTCTTC.

The rearrangement joins TRBV15 to TRBJ1-1; D not certain. Germline CDR1 reads LNHNV; CDR2 reads YYDKDF (reference sequence). V lost 6 bases and J lost 4, with 15 bases in between. This CDR3 is 14 amino acids long. CDR3 loop: CATRGSGEGTEAFF. CDR3 sequence (DNA): TGTGCCACCAGAGGCTCCGGCGAGGGCACTGAAGCTTTCTTT.

The gene calls are TRBV11-2 and TRBJ2-5, with D perhaps matching TRBD1 (6 bases). The germline V gene has CDR1 SGHAT and CDR2 FQNNGV. The V and J ends lost 6 bases and 1 base respectively, with 15 bases between them. The CDR3 extends over 15 amino acids. CDR3 in DNA: TGTGCCAGCAGTCAGGGGACCCTCGTCCAAGAGACCCAGTACTTC. Amino acids: CASSQGTLVQETQYF. The entire variable domain, with the rest obtained from reference TRBV11-2 and TRBJ2-5, is as follows: EAGVAQSPRYKIIEKRQSVAFWCNPISGHATLYWYQQILGQGPKLLIQFQNNGVVDDSQLPKDRFSAERLKGVDSTLKIQPAKLEDSAVYLCASSQGTLVQETQYFGPGTRLLVL.

V usage is TRBV6-5 and J usage is TRBJ1-5, with D possibly TRBD1 on 5 matching bases. The V gene's germline CDR1 is MNHEY and CDR2 SVGAGI. CDR3 length: 13 amino acids. V was shortened by 7 bases and J by 4 bases, with 11 bases between the two germline ends. The CDR3: CASNTRENQPQHF. The CDR3, as DNA: TGTGCCAGCAATACCAGGGAAAATCAGCCCCAGCATTTT.

CDR3 sequence (DNA): TGTGCCAGCAGTTACTCCCCGGGTAAAAAGGAGGCCCAGCATTTT. Its protein is CASSYSPGKKEAQHF. V gene TRBV6-5 combines with J gene TRBJ1-5, with unresolved D. The CDR3 loop spans 15 amino acids. The V and J ends lost 0 bases and 11 bases respectively, with 17 bases between them. Germline V gene lookup returns CDR1 MNHEY and CDR2 SVGAGI.

This chain links TRBV12-2 with TRBJ2-2; the listed D gene, TRBD2, was not tested against the DNA. TRBV12-2 represents a pseudogene. The CDR3 is made up of 17 amino acids. CDR3 DNA: TGTGCAAGTCGTTTCAGGGTAGCGGGGGTCTCGACCGGGGAGCTGTTTTTT. Translating it yields CASRFRVAGVSTGELFF.

This clone has just one count. This chain joins TRBV4-3 and TRBJ1-2; no definite D call. The CDR3 extends over 14 amino acids. In germline, CDR1 is LGHNA, CDR2 YSLEER. V shed 6 bases and J shed 0 bases, with 11 bases lying between them. CDR3 sequence: CASRHMGANYGYTF. For the CDR3, the DNA is TGCGCCAGCAGGCATATGGGAGCTAACTATGGCTACACCTTC.

The V gene is TRBV5-1, the J gene TRBJ1-4; TRBD1 agrees at 8 bases. Germline CDR1 and CDR2: SGHRS and YFSETQ. There are 16 residues in the CDR3. V shed 1 base, J shed 5 bases, and the junction held 7 bases outside the gene matches. The CDR3 DNA reads TGCGCCAGCAGCTTGTCGCGGGACAGGCCCAATGAAAAACTGTTTTTT. Amino acids: CASSLSRDRPNEKLFF.

This CDR3 is CASSLARGGSSTDTQYF. In DNA form, the CDR3 reads TGTGCCAGCAGCTTAGCCCGGGGGGGCTCTAGCACAGATACGCAGTATTTT. This chain links TRBV7-2 with TRBJ2-3; TRBD2 aligns across 8 bases. Germline values: CDR1 SGHTA, CDR2 FQGNSA. The J segment lost 0 bases and the V segment lost 0 bases, leaving 5 bases of the junction unmatched. The length of the CDR3 is 17 residues.

The chain links TRBV3-1 (or the pseudogene TRBV3-2) to TRBJ2-1, with 12 nucleotides matching TRBD2. In germline, CDR1 is LGHDT, CDR2 YNNKEL (reference sequence). The CDR3 sequence is 15 residues long. Trimming removed 3 bases from V and 5 bases from J; junction bases left unmatched: 2. This CDR3 reads CASSQTSGGHNEQFF. CDR3 in DNA: TGTGCCAGCAGCCAGACTAGCGGGGGCCACAATGAGCAGTTCTTC.

This clone has a count of ten or more. This chain connects TRBV4-2 to TRBJ2-2, with TRBD2 as a possible D gene (5 bases). The germline gives CDR1 LGHNA, CDR2 YNFKEQ. The CDR3 runs to 17 residues. The V and J ends lost 0 bases and 5 bases respectively, with 16 bases between them. This chain's CDR3 is CASSQEAPGSGTGELFF. CDR3 DNA sequence: TGTGCCAGCAGCCAAGAGGCCCCCGGGTCGGGGACCGGGGAGCTGTTTTTT.

Concerning this clone: A read error may produce the germline difference seen at one junction end. The rearrangement links TRBV7-2 to TRBJ2-5; D remains ambiguous. The CDR3 sequence is 15 residues long. Germline V gives CDR1 SGHTA, CDR2 FQGNSA. The CDR3, as DNA: TGTGCCAGCAGCGAGCTTAGTACAGAGCAAGGGACCCAGTACTTC. Translated: CASSELSTEQGTQYF.

The chain couples TRBV29-1 to TRBJ2-2, with unresolved D. Germline V gene lookup returns CDR1 SQVTM and CDR2 ANQGSEA. V was shortened by 4 bases and J by 7 bases, with 16 bases between the two germline ends. CDR3 size: 14 residues. CDR3 loop: CSVGSGAGVGELFF. The CDR3 DNA reads TGCAGCGTTGGTTCTGGCGCCGGAGTCGGGGAGCTGTTTTTT.

V gene TRBV28 combines with J gene TRBJ2-7, with D maybe TRBD1 (6 bases). Trimming cost V 6 bases and J 2 bases, with 14 bases left between them. CDR3 size: 14 residues. The germline V gene encodes CDR1 MDHEN and CDR2 SYDVKM. CDR3 in DNA: TGTGCCAGCAGGGCCGGGACAATAGCCTACGAGCAGTACTTC. This encodes CASRAGTIAYEQYF.

The chain carries TRBV5-4 and TRBJ1-4; D not resolved. The CDR3 is 15 amino acids. The germline V gene encodes CDR1 SGHNT and CDR2 YYREEE (reference sequence). Trimming cost V 2 bases and J 1 base, with 9 bases left between them. The CDR3 DNA reads TGTGCCAGCAGCTTTTTTGGGAGAACTAATGAAAAACTGTTTTTT. Protein product: CASSFFGRTNEKLFF.

Only a few counts were recorded for this clone. CDR3 DNA: TGTGCCAGCAGCTTTCAGGTTCGCCAGCGGGGTAACACCGGGGAGCTGTTTTTT. It is translated as CASSFQVRQRGNTGELFF. The rearrangement joins TRBV7-6 to TRBJ2-2, with 7 bases fitting TRBD2. Looked up from germline, CDR1 is SGHVS and CDR2 is FNYEAQ. Losses at the gene ends were 3 bases for V and 2 bases for J; bases not matched to a gene: 12. This CDR3 is 18 amino acids long.

The chain employs TRBV6-6 and TRBJ1-2, with TRBD1 matching over 11 bases. Germline trimming cut 5 bases from V and 7 bases from J; bases unmatched to any gene: 9. CDR3 size: 15 residues. Germline CDR1 reads MNHNY; CDR2 reads SVGAGI (reference sequence). The CDR3 sequence: CASSTTPGQGVGYTF. The CDR3 DNA is TGTGCCAGCAGTACTACTCCGGGACAGGGGGTTGGCTACACCTTC.

This rearrangement joins TRBV2 to TRBJ2-3; 9 bases align to TRBD2. The CDR3 totals 15 residues. The V gene's germline CDR1 is SNHLY and CDR2 FYNNEI. V lost 3 bases, J lost 4 bases, and 5 bases stayed unmatched. CDR3: CASSDASGAPDTQYF. The CDR3 bases are TGTGCCAGCAGTGATGCTAGCGGGGCCCCAGATACGCAGTATTTT.

The chain has TRBV4-2 and TRBJ1-6; 10 nucleotides match TRBD1. With 5 bases clipped from V and 7 bases from J, the junction kept 5 bases outside the gene matches. The CDR3 consists of 15 residues. CDR1 is LGHNA and CDR2 is YNFKEQ in the germline V gene. The CDR3 is CASSFDRGQNSPLHF. DNA of the CDR3: TGTGCCAGCAGCTTCGACAGGGGGCAGAATTCACCCCTCCACTTT.